The clone carrying this T cell receptor beta chain occurred many times. Its target is unknown. Preparation of the TCRbeta library used unique molecular identifiers. Each CDR3 protein gets one entry after TCRdb re-called the PCR reads with MiXCR. The data contain some 180,000 distinct CDR3 sequences, approximately 6.9% of them singletons. The sample comes from a study of T-cell reconstitution after alpha-beta-depleted transplantation in children. The germline V gene has CDR1 MDHEN and CDR2 SYDVKM. V gave up 6 bases and J gave up 2 bases, with 15 bases separating them. The CDR3 length is 15 residues. Study findings and constraints: Among T cells one year after transplant, newly produced cells accounted for most counts and diversity. At day 60, the high TCRbeta diversity found in some patients originated from recipient T cells and thymic progenitors that had survived. After transplant, at about two months, alpha-beta T cells were reportedly derived from several hundred expanded graft clones.

The TCR originated in a boy under 10 years old with acute lymphoblastic leukemia, due to receive a stem cell transplant. The sequenced sample was PBMCs, obtained before TCRalphabeta/CD19-depleted stem cell transplant. The chain couples TRBV28 to TRBJ2-3; tentatively, D is TRBD2 (6 bases). The CDR3 DNA sequence: TGTGCCAGCAGGGTGGGGGGAGAGGTCACAGATACGCAGTATTTT. This codes for CASRVGGEVTDTQYF.